This T cell receptor (beta chain) was obtained from a study of cytomegalovirus exposure and HLA in healthy donors. Study-level results: Reportedly, diagnosis of cytomegalovirus status by the classifier showed high specificity and sensitivity. The authors enumerated some 170 TCR beta chains as linked to cytomegalovirus.

Regarding this clone: Its specificity is unknown. Within the sample, other DNA sequences also encode this same CDR3.

This CDR3 comprises 13 residues. Trimming removed 2 bases at V and 0 bases at J, with 4 bases between. The germline V gene has CDR1 LNHDA and CDR2 SQIVND (reference sequence). Method: immunoSEQ multiplex PCR; TCRdb's copy keeps in-frame clones and lacks some. Of approximately 300,000 clones detected, around 87% appear once; the ten largest clones hold over 1%. Sequencing was done on a sample of PBMCs. The V and J genes are TRBV19 and TRBJ1-1; D remains ambiguous. The receptor comes from a woman aged 25 to 39 in good health and CMV-seropositive. The CDR3, as DNA: TGTGCCAGTAGTATATCCCTGAACACTGAAGCTTTCTTT. It codes for CASSISLNTEAFF. Full variable domain (rest looked up from reference TRBV19 and TRBJ1-1): DGGITQSPKYLFRKEGQNVTLSCEQNLNHDAMYWYRQDPGQGLRLIYYSQIVNDFQKGDIAEGYSVSREKKESFPLTVTSAQKNPTAFYLCASSISLNTEAFFGQGTRLTVV.